The clone carrying this T cell receptor beta chain appeared many times. What it binds is unknown. MiXCR was run by TCRdb on the RACE reads, yielding one entry per CDR3 protein. This sample has 50,000 to 70,000 distinct CDR3 sequences, with around 12% found just once. Time point reported: patch test 3, about 24 weeks after DPC sensitization. The treatment: therapeutic diphenylcyclopropenone sensitization with weekly scalp DPC. These data belong to a study of human T cells and chemical hapten exposure. Across the whole study: Application of 0.01% DPC to the upper back was done by patch test, with a reading at 6 days.

Germline V gene lookup returns CDR1 SGHVS and CDR2 FNYEAQ. V gave up 0 bases and J gave up 5 bases, with 7 bases separating them. This CDR3 spans 14 amino acids. Findings and limits, study-wide: The study found that DPC sensitization did not change TCRs above 1 in 1000 frequency.

The clonotype was recovered from a man in his thirties or forties with alopecia areata. Some clones in this sample may be carry-over from other donors' samples. The sample consisted of whole blood, taken in connection with sensitization to the hapten diphenylcyclopropenone (DPC). This chain joins TRBV7-6 and TRBJ2-2; the D gene is possibly TRBD1 (5 bases). The CDR3 sequence: CASSLAQGTGELFF. The CDR3, as DNA: TGTGCCAGCAGCTTAGCGCAGGGAACCGGGGAGCTGTTTTTT.